Below, 17 T cell receptor beta chains from the same sample are listed, as sequenced in a study of cytomegalovirus exposure and HLA in healthy donors. Vbeta (60) and Jbeta (13) primers were used in the PCR. TCRdb's copy holds only in-frame clones and misses some; the assay was immunoSEQ multiplex PCR. This table holds roughly 120,000 clones, approximately 78% found once. Sequencing input: PBMCs. These receptors were collected from a woman aged 25 to 39 in good health and CMV-seronegative.

The genes are TRBV30 and TRBJ1-1, with a weak D call TRBD1 (6 bases). Germline-derived CDR1 and CDR2 are GTSNPN and SVGIG (reference sequence). The CDR3 has 16 residues. Trimming shortened V by 3 bases and J by 0 bases, and 17 bases separated the two germline ends. Here the CDR3 reads CAWSIGQLNLNTEAFF. The CDR3 bases are TGTGCCTGGAGCATCGGACAGCTAAATTTGAACACTGAAGCTTTCTTT. The full variable domain, with the rest looked up from reference TRBV30 and TRBJ1-1, is SQTIHQWPATLVQPVGSPLSLECTVEGTSNPNLYWYRQAAGRGLQLLFYSVGIGQISSEVPQNLSASRPQDRQFILSSKKLLLSDSGFYLCAWSIGQLNLNTEAFFGQGTRLTVV.

This clone showed up just once. This chain uses TRBV30 with TRBJ2-3, with 7 bases fitting TRBD2. Unmatched junction bases numbered 0, after V lost 0 bases and J lost 0 bases. From germline, CDR1 is GTSNPN and CDR2 SVGIG (reference sequence). This CDR3 region has 14 residues. CDR3 amino acids: CAWSVAGSTDTQYF. For the CDR3, the DNA is TGTGCCTGGAGTGTAGCGGGGAGCACAGATACGCAGTATTTT.

In this sample, this clone turned up a few times. The chain joins TRBV6-4 to TRBJ2-1; TRBD1 is a possible D gene (5 bases). Germline-derived CDR1 and CDR2 are MRHNA and SNTAGT. This CDR3 has 13 amino acids. V was shortened by 5 bases and J by 8 bases, with 13 bases between the two germline ends. CDR3 protein: CASSPQASYEQFF. Written as DNA, the CDR3 is TGTGCCAGCAGTCCACAGGCGAGCTATGAGCAGTTCTTC.

On this clone itself: This sample includes further DNA sequences coding for the same CDR3. This chain links TRBV5-1 with TRBJ1-1, with D maybe TRBD1 (6 bases). V was shortened by 0 bases and J by 2 bases, with 8 bases between the two germline ends. The CDR3 length is 14 residues. Germline assignment: CDR1 SGHRS and CDR2 YFSETQ. In nucleotides, the CDR3 is TGCGCCAGCAGCTTGGGACAGGCAAACACTGAAGCTTTCTTT. Translating it yields CASSLGQANTEAFF.

The chain employs TRBV30 and TRBJ2-2; 11 positions agree with TRBD2. The CDR3 covers 17 residues. V shed 1 base, J shed 4 bases, and the junction held 8 bases outside the gene matches. Germline V gene lookup returns CDR1 GTSNPN and CDR2 SVGIG (reference sequence). CDR3 DNA sequence: TGTGCCTGGAGTGGGACTAGCGGGCGAACGATCACCGGGGAGCTGTTTTTT. Its protein product is CAWSGTSGRTITGELFF.

The CDR3 protein is CASSQGDRALSHSPLHF. DNA for the CDR3: TGCGCCAGCAGCCAAGGGGACAGGGCGCTCAGTCATTCACCCCTCCACTTT. This chain uses TRBV4-1 with TRBJ1-6, with 9 bases identical to TRBD1. Germline V gene lookup returns CDR1 MGHRA and CDR2 YSYEKL. The trim removed 1 base at V and 8 bases at J, leaving 9 bases unmatched. This CDR3 has 17 residues.

The rearrangement uses TRBV6-1 and TRBJ2-5; D might be TRBD2 (5 bases). V shed 2 bases and J shed 2 bases, with 9 bases lying between them. Germline loops: CDR1 MNHNS, CDR2 SASEGT. The CDR3 covers 14 residues. CDR3 amino acids: CASSEYPGQETQYF. The CDR3 DNA sequence: TGTGCCAGCAGTGAATACCCGGGGCAAGAGACCCAGTACTTC.

The rearrangement joins TRBV7-2 to TRBJ2-3, with D unresolved. The CDR3 runs to 13 residues. Germline V lookup: CDR1 SGHTA, CDR2 FQGNSA. V gave up 1 base and J gave up 3 bases, with 5 bases separating them. Here the CDR3 reads CASSLVQTDTQYF. The CDR3 DNA is TGTGCCAGCAGCTTAGTGCAGACAGATACGCAGTATTTT.

The V and J genes are TRBV5-1 and TRBJ2-7, with D maybe TRBD2 (7 bases). This CDR3 spans 15 amino acids. Trimming left V 0 bases short and J 4 bases short, with 14 bases between. Germline lookup yields CDR1 SGHRS and CDR2 YFSETQ. CDR3: CASSLAAAGAYEQYF. In DNA form, the CDR3 reads TGCGCCAGCAGCTTGGCTGCGGCGGGGGCATACGAGCAGTACTTC.

The table lists this clone with a few counts. V and J are TRBV7-9 and TRBJ1-5, with unresolved D. CDR3 length: 15 residues. The germline CDR1 and CDR2 sequences are SEHNR and FQNEAQ (reference sequence). Deletions cut 1 base from V and 0 bases from J, with 7 bases between. In DNA, the CDR3 is TGTGCCAGCAGCTTAGGAGGTTATAGCAATCAGCCCCAGCATTTT. Its protein is CASSLGGYSNQPQHF.

This clone qualifies as medium-sized. V gene TRBV7-9 combines with J gene TRBJ1-2, with TRBD1 matching 7 bases. CDR1 and CDR2 (germline): SEHNR, FQNEAQ (reference sequence). The trim removed 6 bases at V and 4 bases at J, leaving 11 bases unmatched. CDR3 size: 15 residues. Here the CDR3 reads CASSHTPGQSYGYTF. The DNA for the CDR3 is TGTGCCAGCAGTCATACTCCGGGACAGTCCTATGGCTACACCTTC. Full variable domain (outside the CDR3, taken from reference TRBV7-9 and TRBJ1-2): DTGVSQNPRHKITKRGQNVTFRCDPISEHNRLYWYRQTLGQGPEFLTYFQNEAQLEKSRLLSDRFSAERPKGSFSTLEIQRTEQGDSAMYLCASSHTPGQSYGYTFGSGTRLTVV.

The chain joins TRBV5-1 to TRBJ2-2; 7 nucleotides match TRBD1. Germline V gene data show CDR1 as SGHRS and CDR2 as YFSETQ. CDR3 length: 15 amino acids. V lost 1 base to trimming and J lost 4 bases; unmatched junction nucleotides: 4. CDR3 amino acids: CASSLSDRVTGELFF. In nucleotides, the CDR3 is TGCGCCAGCAGCTTGTCTGACAGGGTCACCGGGGAGCTGTTTTTT.

This CDR3 reads CAISESRVTYEQYF. The CDR3 region has the DNA TGTGCCATCAGTGAGTCGAGGGTGACCTACGAGCAGTACTTC. V is TRBV10-3 and J is TRBJ2-7, with a weak D call TRBD2 (5 bases). Between the trimmed V and J ends, which lost 0 bases and 2 bases, there was a span of 8 bases. Germline V gene data show CDR1 as ENHRY and CDR2 as SYGVKD. The CDR3 totals 14 residues.

The rearrangement links TRBV19 to TRBJ2-7, with 8 bases identical to TRBD1. The CDR3 is made up of 15 amino acids. Per germline, CDR1 LNHDA and CDR2 SQIVND (reference sequence). The trim removed 5 bases at V and 0 bases at J, leaving 6 bases unmatched. The CDR3 coding sequence is TGTGCCAGTAGTTTTGGACAGGGTAGCTCCTACGAGCAGTACTTC. Translating it yields CASSFGQGSSYEQYF.

The chain has TRBV30 and TRBJ2-1, with D perhaps TRBD2 (7 bases). V was clipped by 7 bases and J by 4 bases, with 17 bases between them. This CDR3 contains 14 residues. The germline gives CDR1 GTSNPN, CDR2 SVGIG (reference sequence). CDR3 loop: CASRAGAGYNEQFF. CDR3 sequence (DNA): TGTGCCTCCCGGGCGGGGGCGGGGTACAATGAGCAGTTCTTC.

The table lists this clone with a few counts. The J gene is TRBJ2-7, the V gene TRBV9; D is ambiguous. V was cut by 0 bases and J by 3 bases, with 13 bases left in between. The length of the CDR3 is 15 residues. Germline V gives CDR1 SGDLS, CDR2 YYNGEE. The CDR3 protein is CASSVGAQLNYEQYF. The CDR3 nucleotides read TGTGCCAGCAGCGTAGGGGCGCAGCTAAACTACGAGCAGTACTTC.

This clone has only one observation. V is TRBV7-2 and J is TRBJ2-7; weak D call: TRBD2 (6 bases). This CDR3 has 15 residues. V gave up 0 bases and J gave up 1 base, with 10 bases separating them. Germline values: CDR1 SGHTA, CDR2 FQGNSA. The CDR3 loop reads CASSLAASVSYEQYF. The CDR3 DNA reads TGTGCCAGCAGCTTAGCGGCTAGCGTTTCCTACGAGCAGTACTTC.